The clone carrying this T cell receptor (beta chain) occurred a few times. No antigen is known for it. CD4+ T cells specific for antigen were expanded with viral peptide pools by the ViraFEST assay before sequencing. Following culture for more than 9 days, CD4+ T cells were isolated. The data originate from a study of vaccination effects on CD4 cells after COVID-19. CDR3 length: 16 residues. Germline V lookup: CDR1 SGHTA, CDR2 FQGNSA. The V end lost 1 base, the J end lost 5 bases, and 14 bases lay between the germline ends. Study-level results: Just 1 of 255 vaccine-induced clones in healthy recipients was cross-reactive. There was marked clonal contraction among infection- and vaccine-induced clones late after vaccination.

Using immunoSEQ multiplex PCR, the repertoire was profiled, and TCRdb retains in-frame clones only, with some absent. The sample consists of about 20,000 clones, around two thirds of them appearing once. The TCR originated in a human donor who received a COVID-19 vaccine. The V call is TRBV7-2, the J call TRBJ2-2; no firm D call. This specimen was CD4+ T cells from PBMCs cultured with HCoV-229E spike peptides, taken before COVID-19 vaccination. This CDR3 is CASSLGPLGQTGELFF. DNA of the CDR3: TGTGCCAGCAGCTTAGGCCCACTCGGGCAGACCGGGGAGCTGTTTTTT.